The 2 T cell receptor beta chains below were found in one sample sequenced in a study of blood T cell repertoires in COVID-19. Method: immunoSEQ multiplex PCR; TCRdb's copy keeps in-frame clones and lacks some. Of 400,000 to 550,000 clones listed, 85% to 90% were seen once; the top ten hold about 4.3%. What was sequenced was peripheral blood. The receptors derive from a woman aged 30 to 39 with acute or convalescent COVID-19.

V usage is TRBV11-2 and J usage is TRBJ2-2, with 15 nucleotides matching TRBD2. Germline CDR1 SGHAT, CDR2 FQNNGV. There are 16 residues in the CDR3. V trimming: 5 bases; J trimming: 7 bases; junction bases outside the gene matches: 5. The CDR3 region is CASSLRTSGGDGELFF. CDR3 sequence (DNA): TGTGCCAGCAGCCTTAGGACTAGCGGGGGGGACGGGGAGCTGTTTTTT.

Worth noting for this clone: It may be a read error: a sequence one base away is much more abundant. Other DNA sequences from this sample encode an identical CDR3 as well. The chain's CDR3 is CASSQGGGNEKLFF. Written as DNA, the CDR3 is TGTGCCAGCAGCCAAGGGGGCGGCAATGAAAAACTGTTTTTT. The chain employs TRBV4-2 and TRBJ1-4; a possible D gene is TRBD1 (5 bases). Germline assignment: CDR1 LGHNA and CDR2 YNFKEQ. The CDR3 contains 14 residues. Between the trimmed V and J ends, which lost 1 base and 5 bases, there was a span of 8 bases.